These 25 T cell receptor beta chains were all obtained from the same sample, sequenced in a study of blood T cell repertoires in COVID-19. Only in-frame clones appear in the TCRdb table, and some are missing; sequencing was by immunoSEQ multiplex PCR. The repertoire consists of 150,000 to 200,000 clones, with roughly 87% occurring once and the leading ten covering 1.5% to 2%. The sequenced material came from peripheral blood. The source is a man between 18 and 29 years old who had recovered from COVID-19.

The chain has TRBV5-6 and TRBJ2-3; weak D call: TRBD2 (6 bases). The CDR3 is made up of 16 amino acids. Germline V gene lookup returns CDR1 SGHDT and CDR2 YYEEEE. V dropped 4 bases and J dropped 6 bases, with 21 bases sitting between them. The CDR3 DNA reads as TGTGCCAGCAGCGACGGGGACTCCTACCCCCGGGATACGCAGTATTTT. Translation: CASSDGDSYPRDTQYF.

The chain carries TRBV7-2 and TRBJ2-7; D remains unclear. Trimming stripped 3 bases from V and 2 bases from J, with 11 bases between. Germline lookup yields CDR1 SGHTA and CDR2 FQGNSA. CDR3 size: 14 residues. DNA of the CDR3: TGTGCCAGCAGCTTCGCCAGGTCCGCCTACGAGCAGTACTTC. It yields the protein CASSFARSAYEQYF. Complete variable domain (other parts from reference TRBV7-2 and TRBJ2-7): GAGVSQSPSNKVTEKGKDVELRCDPISGHTALYWYRQSLGQGLEFLIYFQGNSAPDKSGLPSDRFSAERTGGSVSTLTIQRTQQEDSAVYLCASSFARSAYEQYFGPGTRLTVT.

A few counts support this clone. V and J are TRBV6-2 or TRBV6-3 and TRBJ1-6, with 10 bases identical to TRBD1. V shed 4 bases, J shed 9 bases, and the junction held 3 bases outside the gene matches. The CDR3 extends over 14 amino acids. Germline V CDR1 and CDR2: MNHEY, SVGEGT. CDR3 loop: CASSWTGGSSPLHF. CDR3 DNA: TGTGCCAGCAGTTGGACAGGGGGTTCTTCACCCCTCCACTTT.

The chain uses TRBV11-2 and TRBJ1-2; tentative D call: TRBD1 (5 bases). CDR3 length: 15 amino acids. Germline CDR1 reads SGHAT; CDR2 reads FQNNGV. Deletions cut 2 bases from V and 8 bases from J, with 18 bases between. The CDR3 nucleotides are TGTGCCAGCAGCTTAACGAGCGCCAGGGTGAGGGGCTACACCTTC. Translation gives CASSLTSARVRGYTF.

V and J are TRBV9 and TRBJ2-7, with 8 nucleotides matching TRBD2. Germline V gene lookup returns CDR1 SGDLS and CDR2 YYNGEE. The CDR3 loop spans 15 amino acids. Trimming cost V 4 bases and J 3 bases; bases outside gene matches: 9. The CDR3 is CASSPRAGEVYEQYF. DNA for the CDR3: TGTGCCAGCAGCCCGCGAGCGGGAGAGGTCTACGAGCAGTACTTC.

V usage is TRBV7-9 and J usage is TRBJ2-5; 13 bases are shared with TRBD2. The CDR3 is 19 residues long. CDR1 and CDR2 from the germline V gene are SEHNR and FQNEAQ (reference sequence). V shed 1 base, J shed 3 bases, and the junction held 11 bases outside the gene matches. For the CDR3, the DNA is TGTGCCAGCAGCTTAGTACTAGCGGGAGGGACAACCCGGAAAGAGACCCAGTACTTC. It translates to CASSLVLAGGTTRKETQYF.

This chain uses TRBV19 with TRBJ2-1; possible D gene TRBD1, 6 bases. The germline V gene encodes CDR1 LNHDA and CDR2 SQIVND (reference sequence). The CDR3 is 15 amino acids. Trimming took 5 bases from V and 8 from J, leaving 19 bases between them. CDR3 sequence reads: CASSLYSGAEYEQFF. CDR3 coding DNA: TGTGCCAGTAGTCTGTACTCAGGGGCGGAGTATGAGCAGTTCTTC.

In DNA, the CDR3 is TGTGCCAGCAGTGGCCTTAGCGGGAGGGTCTACAATGAGCAGTTCTTC. Translated, it gives CASSGLSGRVYNEQFF. The V gene is TRBV6-2 or TRBV6-3, the J gene TRBJ2-1, with TRBD2 matching 11 bases. Looked up from germline, CDR1 is MNHEY and CDR2 is SVGEGT. The CDR3 runs to 16 residues. Germline trimming cut 5 bases from V and 3 bases from J; bases unmatched to any gene: 6.

The sample holds one count of this clone. The chain uses TRBV13 and TRBJ1-1; the match to TRBD1 covers 7 bases. Germline CDR1 and CDR2: PRHDT and FYEKMQ (reference sequence). V trimming: 5 bases; J trimming: 8 bases; junction bases outside the gene matches: 5. CDR3 length: 12 residues. CDR3 residues: CASSVPGQEAFF. The CDR3 nucleotides are TGTGCCAGCAGCGTCCCGGGACAGGAAGCTTTCTTT.

The chain combines TRBV27 with TRBJ2-3, with a weak D call TRBD1 (5 bases). V lost 5 bases, J lost 4 bases, and 19 bases lay in between. CDR3 length equals 16 residues. Germline V gene lookup returns CDR1 MNHEY and CDR2 SMNVEV (reference sequence). DNA for the CDR3: TGTGCCAGCAGTCTTACAGGAACCTCTACCTCAGATACGCAGTATTTT. It is translated as CASSLTGTSTSDTQYF.

V is TRBV27 and J is TRBJ2-1; a weak D match, TRBD2 (5 bases). This CDR3 is 14 amino acids long. V dropped 5 bases and J dropped 0 bases, with 8 bases sitting between them. In germline, CDR1 is MNHEY, CDR2 SMNVEV (reference sequence). This CDR3 reads CASSPGSSYNEQFF. CDR3 nucleotide sequence: TGTGCCAGCAGTCCGGGAAGCTCCTACAATGAGCAGTTCTTC.

The rearrangement joins TRBV11-2 to TRBJ2-2, with TRBD1 identical over 8 bases. The length of the CDR3 is 17 residues. Per the germline V gene, CDR1 is SGHAT and CDR2 is FQNNGV. V gave up 0 bases and J gave up 5 bases; unmatched junction bases: 8. The CDR3, as DNA: TGTGCCAGCAGCTTAGAACCGGGACAGGAAGCGACCGGGGAGCTGTTTTTT. Translating it yields CASSLEPGQEATGELFF.

This clone was counted once. V usage is TRBV7-9 and J usage is TRBJ2-1; 8 bases line up with TRBD1. Per the germline V gene, CDR1 is SEHNR and CDR2 is FQNEAQ (reference sequence). Trimming cost V 6 bases and J 3 bases; bases outside gene matches: 10. CDR3 length equals 16 residues. The DNA for the CDR3 is TGTGCCAGCAGGCCTTCCTACAGGGGGAACTACAATGAGCAGTTCTTC. This sequence encodes CASRPSYRGNYNEQFF.

The chain employs TRBV4-3 and TRBJ1-5; the D gene is possibly TRBD1 (6 bases). CDR3 length: 15 amino acids. The germline gives CDR1 LGHNA, CDR2 YSLEER. Trimming removed 1 base at V and 5 bases at J, with 12 bases between. The chain's CDR3 is CASSQGAGVHQPQHF. As DNA, the CDR3 is TGCGCCAGCAGCCAAGGGGCAGGGGTACATCAGCCCCAGCATTTT.

The chain carries TRBV5-6 and TRBJ2-1; 11 bases are a match to TRBD2. The CDR3 length is 13 residues. Germline V gives CDR1 SGHDT, CDR2 YYEEEE. Losses at the gene ends were 7 bases for V and 5 bases for J; bases not matched to a gene: 2. The CDR3 here is CASRGLADNEQFF. The CDR3 region has the DNA TGTGCCAGCCGGGGACTAGCGGACAATGAGCAGTTCTTC.

The CDR3 is CASSWAGEAGGYTF. CDR3 in DNA: TGTGCCAGCAGCTGGGCCGGGGAAGCTGGCGGCTACACCTTC. The V gene is TRBV5-4, the J gene TRBJ1-2; D not certain. From germline, CDR1 is SGHNT and CDR2 YYREEE (reference sequence). V lost 3 bases to trimming and J lost 8 bases, with 17 bases between them. The CDR3 contains 14 residues.

The CDR3 DNA reads TGTGCCAGCAGCCAAGATCGAGGGGGGGGTGAAAAACTGTTTTTT. Protein: CASSQDRGGGEKLFF. The V and J genes are TRBV3-1 (or the pseudogene TRBV3-2) and TRBJ1-4; TRBD1 might be the D (6 bases). CDR3 length: 15 residues. Germline V gene sequence: CDR1 LGHDT, CDR2 YNNKEL (reference sequence). V was pared by 0 bases and J by 7 bases, with 12 bases between.

In nucleotides, the CDR3 is TGTGCCAGCAGTTTAACGGGAAGTAGCTACGAGCAGTACTTC. Its protein product is CASSLTGSSYEQYF. The rearrangement joins TRBV27 to TRBJ2-7; tentatively, D is TRBD2 (5 bases). The CDR3 has 14 amino acids. Trimming pared 2 bases from V and 3 bases from J, leaving 11 bases between. Germline CDR1 is MNHEY and CDR2 is SMNVEV (reference sequence).

The V call is TRBV27, the J call TRBJ1-2, with D unclear. Trimming pared 2 bases from V and 2 bases from J, leaving 6 bases between. The CDR3 extends over 13 amino acids. From germline, CDR1 is MNHEY and CDR2 SMNVEV (reference sequence). The CDR3 nucleotides are TGTGCCAGCAGTTTAGCTGAGAACTATGGCTACACCTTC. Amino acid sequence: CASSLAENYGYTF.

The chain couples TRBV30 to TRBJ2-5, with TRBD2 matching 8 bases. The CDR3 contains 14 residues. J lost 2 bases, V lost 0 bases, and 2 bases had no gene match. Germline CDR1 reads GTSNPN; CDR2 reads SVGIG (reference sequence). This CDR3 reads CAWSVREAQETQYF. Written as DNA, the CDR3 is TGTGCCTGGAGTGTGCGGGAGGCACAAGAGACCCAGTACTTC.

The V call is TRBV30, the J call TRBJ1-5, with a weak D call TRBD1 (5 bases). This CDR3 contains 13 residues. The V end lost 7 bases, the J end lost 11 bases, and 21 bases lay between the germline ends. Germline-derived CDR1 and CDR2 are GTSNPN and SVGIG (reference sequence). The CDR3 bases are TGTGCCTACAAGGGGCAGGTCGGGCTGGCCCAGCATTTT. Translated, it gives CAYKGQVGLAQHF.

The count of this clone is one. J is TRBJ2-3 and V is TRBV19; D gene uncertain. V lost 2 bases and J 12 bases, leaving 18 bases between the germline ends. CDR3 length equals 14 residues. Germline-derived CDR1 and CDR2 are LNHDA and SQIVND (reference sequence). The DNA of the CDR3 is TGTGCCAGTAGTATACAGGCAGGCCCCAATATTCAGTATTTT. Its translation: CASSIQAGPNIQYF.

The chain is built from TRBV7-2 and TRBJ2-1; TRBD1 is a possible D gene (6 bases). Germline V gene sequence: CDR1 SGHTA, CDR2 FQGNSA. This CDR3 spans 16 amino acids. Trimming shortened V by 5 bases and J by 0 bases, and 14 bases separated the two germline ends. CDR3 in amino acids: CASSIPGVSSYNEQFF. The CDR3 DNA sequence: TGTGCCAGCAGCATCCCAGGGGTGAGCTCCTACAATGAGCAGTTCTTC.

The chain is built from TRBV9 and TRBJ2-1; 7 nucleotides agree with TRBD2. Germline CDR1 SGDLS, CDR2 YYNGEE. The CDR3 spans 13 residues. After removal of 3 bases from V and 6 bases from J, the junction contained 3 bases not matched to a gene. The CDR3 region has the DNA TGTGCCAGCAGCGGGCGGGAGAGCAATGAGCAGTTCTTC. It yields the protein CASSGRESNEQFF.

The V call is TRBV7-2, the J call TRBJ2-7, with 14 bases identical to TRBD2. The CDR3 sequence is 17 residues long. In germline, CDR1 is SGHTA, CDR2 FQGNSA. The V segment lost 2 bases and the J segment 0 bases; nucleotides outside the gene matches: 3. CDR3 sequence (DNA): TGTGCCAGCAGCTTAAGGACTAGCGGGGGGAGCTCCTACGAGCAGTACTTC. Protein: CASSLRTSGGSSYEQYF.